One and the same sample provided the 4 T cell receptor beta chains below, sequenced in a study of blood T cell repertoires in COVID-19. The method was immunoSEQ multiplex PCR; TCRdb's version includes in-frame clones alone and lacks a portion of them. The sample includes some 130,000 clones, more than 75% seen only once; the top ten take 9.5% to 12%. Material: peripheral blood. Receptor source: a man between 60 and 75 years old who had recovered from COVID-19.

The rearrangement uses TRBV3-1 (or the pseudogene TRBV3-2) and TRBJ1-2; D is undetermined. The CDR3 sequence is 13 residues long. V dropped 4 bases and J dropped 8 bases, with 14 bases sitting between them. CDR1 is LGHDT, CDR2 YNNKEL, per germline (reference sequence). CDR3 region: CASSPDGSGGYTF. The CDR3, as DNA: TGTGCCAGCAGCCCAGACGGGAGTGGAGGCTACACCTTC.

The chain employs TRBV9 and TRBJ1-3; D gene unclear. V lost 0 bases and J 6 bases, leaving 13 bases between the germline ends. From germline, CDR1 is SGDLS and CDR2 YYNGEE. The CDR3 runs 15 residues. CDR3 in DNA: TGTGCCAGCAGCGTAGGCCTTGGGGAGGAAAACACCATATATTTT. This gives the protein CASSVGLGEENTIYF.

The rearrangement uses TRBV28 and TRBJ2-7; TRBD1 matches 8 bases. This CDR3 is built from 14 residues. V shed 3 bases and J 4 bases; nucleotides not matched to a gene: 5. Germline CDR1 and CDR2: MDHEN and SYDVKM. CDR3 region: CASSLRQGRYEQYF. The CDR3 DNA follows: TGTGCCAGCAGTTTGAGACAGGGGAGATACGAGCAGTACTTC. Based on the CDR3 plus reference TRBV28 and TRBJ2-7, the full variable domain is DVKVTQSSRYLVKRTGEKVFLECVQDMDHENMFWYRQDPGLGLRLIYFSYDVKMKEKGDIPEGYSVSREKKERFSLILESASTNQTSMYLCASSLRQGRYEQYFGPGTRLTVT.

The CDR3 spells CASSLTAGVDTGELFF. In DNA, the CDR3 is TGTGCCAGCAGCCTGACGGCAGGGGTGGACACCGGGGAGCTGTTTTTT. The chain couples TRBV7-3 to TRBJ2-2; perhaps TRBD1 as D (6 bases). Germline CDR1 reads SGHTA; CDR2 reads FQGTGA. Trimming took 5 bases from V and 3 from J, leaving 16 bases between them. The CDR3 is 16 residues long.